The subject of this entry is one TCR beta chain. Its antigen is still unknown. This record belongs to a study of CD8+ T cells in alopecia areata. Sample treatment: oral pan-JAK inhibitor, 5-10 mg twice daily. Germline trimming cut 0 bases from V and 9 bases from J; bases unmatched to any gene: 8. The CDR3 is 15 amino acids. Per germline, CDR1 LNHNV and CDR2 YYDKDF (reference sequence). In each case, RNA was isolated and then reverse transcribed into cDNA as the sequencing template. The assay was immunoSEQ multiplex PCR, and TCRdb's table has in-frame clones only and misses some. The repertoire has about 190,000 clones, 64% of them found once; the top ten carry 1.3%. Study-level results: Any link of baseline CD8+ expansion to response, resting on one nonresponder, remains uncertain.

The rearrangement links TRBV15 to TRBJ2-1, with 7 bases fitting TRBD2. The sequencing here drew on CD4+ T cells sorted from blood, taken around week 50, from a patient treated with tofacitinib. This clonotype was obtained from a human donor with alopecia areata. Here the CDR3 reads CATSRDFGAGSEQFF. CDR3 sequence (DNA): TGTGCCACCAGCAGAGATTTTGGAGCGGGGTCTGAGCAGTTCTTC.